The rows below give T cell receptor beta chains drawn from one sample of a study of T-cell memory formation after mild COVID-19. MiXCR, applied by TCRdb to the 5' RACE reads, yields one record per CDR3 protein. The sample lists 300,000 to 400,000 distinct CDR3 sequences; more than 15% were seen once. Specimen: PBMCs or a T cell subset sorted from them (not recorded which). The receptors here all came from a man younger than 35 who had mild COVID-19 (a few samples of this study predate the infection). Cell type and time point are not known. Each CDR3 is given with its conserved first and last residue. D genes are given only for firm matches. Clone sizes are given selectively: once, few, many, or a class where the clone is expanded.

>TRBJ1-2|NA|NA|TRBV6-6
CASSQTGTPYGGYTF
TGTGCCAGCAGCCAAACCGGGACGCCCTATGGTGGCTACACCTTC
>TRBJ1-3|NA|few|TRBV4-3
CASSQENVRNTIYF
TGCGCCAGCAGCCAAGAAAACGTAAGAAACACCATATATTTT
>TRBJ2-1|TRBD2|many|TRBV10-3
CAIAPGGARNEQFF
TGTGCCATCGCCCCCGGGGGGGCGCGTAATGAGCAGTTCTTC
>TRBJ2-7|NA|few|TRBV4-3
CASSQDLGAEQYF
TGCGCCAGCAGCCAAGATCTCGGGGCCGAGCAGTACTTC
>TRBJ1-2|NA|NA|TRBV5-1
CASSPGQLTNYGYTF
TGCGCCAGCAGCCCCGGACAGCTAACTAACTATGGCTACACCTTC
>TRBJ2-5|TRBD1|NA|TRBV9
CASSELSTGGETQYF
TGTGCCAGCAGCGAACTATCGACAGGGGGAGAGACCCAGTACTTC
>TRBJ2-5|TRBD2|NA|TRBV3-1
CASRRSGGALARGTQYF
TGTGCCAGCAGACGCAGCGGGGGGGCCCTTGCGCGTGGGACCCAGTACTTC
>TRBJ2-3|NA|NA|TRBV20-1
CSVGRSTDTQYF
TGCAGTGTCGGACGGAGCACAGATACGCAGTATTTT
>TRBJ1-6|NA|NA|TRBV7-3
CASSLQGSAYNSPLHF
TGTGCCAGCAGCTTACAGGGTTCGGCCTATAATTCACCCCTCCACTTT
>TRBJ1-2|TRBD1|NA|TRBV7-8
CASSSRPGQGGGYTF
TGTGCCAGCAGCTCAAGGCCGGGACAGGGCGGGGGCTACACCTTC